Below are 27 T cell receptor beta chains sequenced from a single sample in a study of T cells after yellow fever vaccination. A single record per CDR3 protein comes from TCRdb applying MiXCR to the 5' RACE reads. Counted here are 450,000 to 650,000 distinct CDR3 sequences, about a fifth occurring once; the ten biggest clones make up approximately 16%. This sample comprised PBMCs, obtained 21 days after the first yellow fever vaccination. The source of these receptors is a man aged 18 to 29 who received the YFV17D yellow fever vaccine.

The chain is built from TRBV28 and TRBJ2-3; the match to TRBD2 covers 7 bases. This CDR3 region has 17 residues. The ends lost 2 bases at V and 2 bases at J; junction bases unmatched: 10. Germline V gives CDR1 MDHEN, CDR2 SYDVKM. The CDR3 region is CASSLVAASGYTDTQYF. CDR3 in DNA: TGTGCCAGCAGTTTAGTGGCCGCTAGCGGATACACAGATACGCAGTATTTT.

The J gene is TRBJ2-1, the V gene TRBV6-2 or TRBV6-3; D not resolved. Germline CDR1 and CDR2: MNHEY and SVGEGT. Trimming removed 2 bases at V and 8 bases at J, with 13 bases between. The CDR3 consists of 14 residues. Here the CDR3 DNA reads TGTGCCAGCAGTTACACCTCAGAATTGGATGAGCAGTTCTTC. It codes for CASSYTSELDEQFF.

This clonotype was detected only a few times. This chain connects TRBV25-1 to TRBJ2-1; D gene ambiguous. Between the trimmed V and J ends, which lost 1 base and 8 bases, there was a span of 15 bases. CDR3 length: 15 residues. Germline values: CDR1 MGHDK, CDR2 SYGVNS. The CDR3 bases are TGTGCCAGCAGTGAATTTCGCAGGCCTGGGGATGAGCAGTTCTTC. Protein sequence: CASSEFRRPGDEQFF.

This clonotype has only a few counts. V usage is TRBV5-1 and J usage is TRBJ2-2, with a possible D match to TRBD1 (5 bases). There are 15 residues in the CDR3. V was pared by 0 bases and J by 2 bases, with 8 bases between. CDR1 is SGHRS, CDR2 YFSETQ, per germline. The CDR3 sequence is CASSLAGYNTGELFF. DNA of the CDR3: TGCGCCAGCAGCTTGGCAGGGTACAACACCGGGGAGCTGTTTTTT.

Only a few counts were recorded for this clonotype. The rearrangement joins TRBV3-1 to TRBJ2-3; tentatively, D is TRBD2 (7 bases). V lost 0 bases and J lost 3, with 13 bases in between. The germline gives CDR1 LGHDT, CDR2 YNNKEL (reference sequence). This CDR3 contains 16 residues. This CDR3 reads CASSQDAGAQTDTQYF. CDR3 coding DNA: TGTGCCAGCAGCCAAGATGCGGGGGCCCAAACAGATACGCAGTATTTT.

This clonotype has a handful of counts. The CDR3 spells CASSLQASFINQPQHF. In DNA, the CDR3 is TGTGCCAGCAGCCTCCAGGCTTCGTTCATCAATCAGCCCCAGCATTTT. The chain combines TRBV7-2 with TRBJ1-5; no clear D gene. CDR3 size: 16 residues. Germline V CDR1 and CDR2: SGHTA, FQGNSA. Trimming pared 5 bases from V and 3 bases from J, leaving 17 bases between.

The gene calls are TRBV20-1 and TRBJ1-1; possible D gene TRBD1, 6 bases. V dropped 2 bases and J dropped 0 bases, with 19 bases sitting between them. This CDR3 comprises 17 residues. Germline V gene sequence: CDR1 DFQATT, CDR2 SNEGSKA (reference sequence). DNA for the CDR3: TGCAGTGCTAGATCCCAACGACGCGGGGGCATGAACACTGAAGCTTTCTTT. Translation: CSARSQRRGGMNTEAFF.

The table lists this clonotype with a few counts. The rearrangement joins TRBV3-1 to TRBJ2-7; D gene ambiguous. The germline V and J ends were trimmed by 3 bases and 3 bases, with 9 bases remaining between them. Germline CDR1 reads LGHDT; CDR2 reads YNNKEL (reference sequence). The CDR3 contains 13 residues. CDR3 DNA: TGTGCCAGCAGCCACTCAGGAAACTACGAGCAGTACTTC. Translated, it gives CASSHSGNYEQYF.

CDR3 sequence reads: CASSLGAGVGSPLHF. The CDR3 DNA follows: TGCGCCAGCAGCTTGGGCGCGGGTGTCGGCTCACCCCTCCACTTT. The J gene is TRBJ1-6, the V gene TRBV5-1; D unclear. The CDR3 consists of 15 residues. The V gene lost 0 bases and the J gene lost 10 bases, with 14 bases spanning the gap. Germline V CDR1 and CDR2: SGHRS, YFSETQ. The full variable domain, completed using reference TRBV5-1 and TRBJ1-6, is KAGVTQTPRYLIKTRGQQVTLSCSPISGHRSVSWYQQTPGQGLQFLFEYFSETQRNKGNFPGRFSGRQFSNSRSEMNVSTLELGDSALYLCASSLGAGVGSPLHFGNGTRLTVT.

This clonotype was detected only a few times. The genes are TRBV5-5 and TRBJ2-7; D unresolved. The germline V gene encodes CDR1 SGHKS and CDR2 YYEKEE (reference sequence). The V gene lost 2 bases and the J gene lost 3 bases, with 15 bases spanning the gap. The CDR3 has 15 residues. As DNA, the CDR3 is TGTGCCAGCAGCTTACCATCGCGAATACTCTACGAGCAGTACGTC. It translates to CASSLPSRILYEQYV.

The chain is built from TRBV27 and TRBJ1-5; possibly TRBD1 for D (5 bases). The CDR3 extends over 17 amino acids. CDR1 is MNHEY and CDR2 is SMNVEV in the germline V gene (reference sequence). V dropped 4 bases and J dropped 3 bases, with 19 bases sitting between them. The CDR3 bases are TGTGCCAGCAGTTCCTCTGGGACTCCGGGGAACAATCAGCCCCAGCATTTT. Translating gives CASSSSGTPGNNQPQHF.

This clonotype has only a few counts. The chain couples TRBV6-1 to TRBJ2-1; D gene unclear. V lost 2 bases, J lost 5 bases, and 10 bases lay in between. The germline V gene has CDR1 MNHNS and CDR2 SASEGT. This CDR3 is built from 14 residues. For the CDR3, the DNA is TGTGCCAGCAGTGAACTTAGGCTGGACAATGAGCAGTTCTTC. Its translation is CASSELRLDNEQFF.

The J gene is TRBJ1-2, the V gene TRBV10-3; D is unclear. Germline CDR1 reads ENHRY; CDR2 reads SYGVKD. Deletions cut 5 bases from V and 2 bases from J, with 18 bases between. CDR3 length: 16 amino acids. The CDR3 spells CAISSDRGNKNYGYTF. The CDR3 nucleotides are TGTGCCATCAGTAGTGATCGCGGTAACAAAAACTATGGCTACACCTTC.

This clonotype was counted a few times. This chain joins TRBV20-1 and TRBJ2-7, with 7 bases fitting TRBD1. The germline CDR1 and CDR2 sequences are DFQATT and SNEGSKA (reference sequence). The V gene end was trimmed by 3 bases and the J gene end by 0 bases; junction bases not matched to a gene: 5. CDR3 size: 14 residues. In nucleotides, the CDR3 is TGCAGTGCTAGTAGTGGGGACAGCTCCTACGAGCAGTACTTC. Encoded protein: CSASSGDSSYEQYF.

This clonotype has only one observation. The CDR3 here is CASTGGGSANYGYTF. The DNA of the CDR3 is TGTGCCAGCACCGGTGGTGGCAGCGCTAACTATGGCTACACCTTC. This chain uses TRBV7-2 with TRBJ1-2; D gene ambiguous. The V end was cut by 7 bases, the J end by 0 bases, with 15 bases between. The CDR3 has 15 amino acids. Germline assignment: CDR1 SGHTA and CDR2 FQGNSA.

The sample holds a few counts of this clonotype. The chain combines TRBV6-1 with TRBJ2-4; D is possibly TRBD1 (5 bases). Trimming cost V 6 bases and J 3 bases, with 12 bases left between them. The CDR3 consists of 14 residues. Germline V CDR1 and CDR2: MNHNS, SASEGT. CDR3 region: CASRAQGSKNIQYF. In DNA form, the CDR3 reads TGTGCCAGCAGGGCCCAGGGTAGCAAAAACATTCAGTACTTC.

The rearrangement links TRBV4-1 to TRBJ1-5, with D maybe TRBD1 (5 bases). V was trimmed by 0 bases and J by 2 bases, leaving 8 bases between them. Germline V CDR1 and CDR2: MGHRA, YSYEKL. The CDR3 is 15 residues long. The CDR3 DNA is TGCGCCAGCAGCCAAGATGTCAGGGGCAATCAGCCCCAGCATTTT. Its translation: CASSQDVRGNQPQHF.

Written as DNA, the CDR3 is TGTGCCAGCAGTTACGTGGCAGCTAAAAACATTCAGTACTTC. It is translated as CASSYVAAKNIQYF. The chain joins TRBV6-5 to TRBJ2-4; no firm D call. Germline CDR1 MNHEY, CDR2 SVGAGI. This CDR3 comprises 14 residues. The ends were cut back, 2 bases at V and 4 bases at J, with 9 bases in the middle.

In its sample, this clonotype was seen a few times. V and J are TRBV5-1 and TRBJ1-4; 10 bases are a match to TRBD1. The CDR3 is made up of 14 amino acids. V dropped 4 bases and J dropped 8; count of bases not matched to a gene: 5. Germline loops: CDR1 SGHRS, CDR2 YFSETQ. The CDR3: CASSGGDRGEKLFF. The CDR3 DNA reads TGCGCCAGCAGCGGCGGGGACAGGGGCGAAAAACTGTTTTTT.

CDR3 residues: CASSEKGHYGYTF. The CDR3 nucleotides are TGTGCCAGCAGTGAGAAGGGTCACTATGGCTACACCTTC. The chain couples TRBV2 to TRBJ1-2; no clear D. V was clipped by 3 bases and J by 3 bases, with 8 bases between them. The CDR3 contains 13 residues. Germline CDR1 SNHLY, CDR2 FYNNEI.

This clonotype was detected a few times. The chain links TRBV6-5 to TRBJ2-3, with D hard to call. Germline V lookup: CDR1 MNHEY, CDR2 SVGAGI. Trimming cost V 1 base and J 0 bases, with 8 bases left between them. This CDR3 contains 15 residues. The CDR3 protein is CASSYFVGSTDTQYF. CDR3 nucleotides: TGTGCCAGCAGTTACTTCGTAGGTAGCACAGATACGCAGTATTTT.

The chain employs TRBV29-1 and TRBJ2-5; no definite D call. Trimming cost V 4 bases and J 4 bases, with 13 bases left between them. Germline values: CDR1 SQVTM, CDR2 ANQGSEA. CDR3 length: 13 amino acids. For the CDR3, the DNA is TGCAGCGTTGTAGGGCGGTGGAGAGAGACCCAGTACTTC. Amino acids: CSVVGRWRETQYF.

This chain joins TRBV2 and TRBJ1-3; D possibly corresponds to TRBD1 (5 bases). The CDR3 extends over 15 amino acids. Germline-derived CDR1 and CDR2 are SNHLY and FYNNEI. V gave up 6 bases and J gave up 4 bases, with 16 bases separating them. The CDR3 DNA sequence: TGTGCCAGCAGATCGGCTCAGGGACTGGGAAACACCATATATTTT. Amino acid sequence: CASRSAQGLGNTIYF.

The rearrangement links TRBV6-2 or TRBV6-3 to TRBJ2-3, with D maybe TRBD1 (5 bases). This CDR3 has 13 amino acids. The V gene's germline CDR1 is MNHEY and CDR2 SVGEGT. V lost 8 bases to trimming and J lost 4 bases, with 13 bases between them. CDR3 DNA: TGTGCCAGCGGACAAGTAATTTCAGATACGCAGTATTTT. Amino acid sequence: CASGQVISDTQYF.

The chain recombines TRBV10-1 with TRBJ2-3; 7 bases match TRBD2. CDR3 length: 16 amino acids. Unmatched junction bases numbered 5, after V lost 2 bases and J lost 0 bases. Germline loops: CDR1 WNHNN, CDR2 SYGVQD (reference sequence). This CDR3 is CASSERLADSTDTQYF. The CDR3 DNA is TGCGCCAGCAGTGAGAGGCTAGCGGATAGCACAGATACGCAGTATTTT.

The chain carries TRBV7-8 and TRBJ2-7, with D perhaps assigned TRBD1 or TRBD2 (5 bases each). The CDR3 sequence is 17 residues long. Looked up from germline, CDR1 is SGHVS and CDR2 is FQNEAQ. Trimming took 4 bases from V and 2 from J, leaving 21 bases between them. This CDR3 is CASSWAVSRDGTYEQYV. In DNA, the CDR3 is TGTGCCAGCAGCTGGGCCGTCAGCCGGGACGGGACCTACGAGCAGTACGTC.

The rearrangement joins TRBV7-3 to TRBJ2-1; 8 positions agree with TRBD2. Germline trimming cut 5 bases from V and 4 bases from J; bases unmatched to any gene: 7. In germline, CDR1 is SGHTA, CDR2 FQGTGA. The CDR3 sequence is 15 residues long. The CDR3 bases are TGTGCCAGCAGCCTCGGGGGGGCTGTTTACAATGAGCAGTTCTTC. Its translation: CASSLGGAVYNEQFF.